This T cell receptor (beta chain) was obtained from a study of post-analysis software for immune sequencing data. Turning to the study itself: Relapsing-remitting, secondary progressive and progressive-relapsing multiple sclerosis were all included among the disease courses.

Incorporated into the TCR beta cDNA libraries were unique molecular identifiers, which served to reduce PCR and sequencing biases. The source material, about 0.95 to 11 million T cells, gave rise to about 500,000 cDNA molecules. TCRdb re-called the PCR reads with MiXCR, one entry per CDR3 protein. The data contain roughly 400,000 distinct CDR3 sequences, roughly 40% of them singletons. V shed 6 bases and J shed 0 bases, with 18 bases lying between them. CDR3 size: 16 residues. Per germline, CDR1 DFQATT and CDR2 SNEGSKA (reference sequence). A few counts support this clonotype. Its cognate antigen is unknown. The study's findings and limits: There were five TRBV segments more frequent in patients than controls, and TRBV5-6, TRBV5-1 and TRBV20-1 were among them. Samples from one preparation batch, clustered by F measure, grouped strongly together. Comparison with controls showed significantly lower normalized Chao1 diversity in multiple sclerosis patients.

The sequenced material came from blood. This chain links TRBV20-1 with TRBJ2-1; the D gene is possibly TRBD1 (5 bases). The origin of this receptor is a girl between 2 and 10 years old with multiple sclerosis. The CDR3 DNA follows: TGCAGTGCCTGGGGCTCCACTTTCAGCTCCTACAATGAGCAGTTCTTC. Its protein is CSAWGSTFSSYNEQFF.